The present T cell receptor beta chain was sequenced within a study of OX40 agonist ivuxolimab in advanced cancers. On the study more broadly: Allowance was made for prior anti-PD-1, anti-PD-L1 or anti-CTLA-4 therapy, and approximately 41% had some. General study findings and limits: Compared with CD4+, CD8+ T cells on average had more expanded clones. Normalized expansion of T-cell clones was also low for some nonresponders.

Remarks on this clone: No antigen is known for it.

Profiling relied on immunoSEQ multiplex PCR, and the TCRdb table lists in-frame clones only, not all of them. This table holds roughly 15,000 clones, about four fifths found once. Germline values: CDR1 SGHVS, CDR2 FQNEAQ. Trimming stripped 8 bases from V and 8 bases from J, with 13 bases between. The CDR3 has 12 residues. The rearrangement uses TRBV7-8 and TRBJ2-1, with no clear D. The material sequenced was CD4+ or CD8+ T cells sorted from blood, taken in a trial of the OX40 agonist ivuxolimab. The clonotype was recovered from an adult with an advanced solid tumor such as melanoma, head and neck, liver or kidney cancer. CDR3 in amino acids: CASGKGRDEQFF. The CDR3 DNA is TGTGCCAGCGGTAAGGGTCGGGATGAGCAGTTCTTC.